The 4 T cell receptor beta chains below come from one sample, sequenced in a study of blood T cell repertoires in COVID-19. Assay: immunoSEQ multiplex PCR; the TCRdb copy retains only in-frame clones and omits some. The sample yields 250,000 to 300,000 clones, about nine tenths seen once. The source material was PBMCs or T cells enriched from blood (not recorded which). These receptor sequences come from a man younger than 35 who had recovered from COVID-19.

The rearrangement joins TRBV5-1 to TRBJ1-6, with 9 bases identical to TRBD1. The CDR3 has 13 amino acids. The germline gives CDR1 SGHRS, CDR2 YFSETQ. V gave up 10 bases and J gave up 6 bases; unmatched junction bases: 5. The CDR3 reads CACGQGRNSPLHF. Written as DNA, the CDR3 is TGCGCCTGCGGACAGGGGCGTAATTCACCCCTCCACTTT. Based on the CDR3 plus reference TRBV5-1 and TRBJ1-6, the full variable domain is KAGVTQTPRYLIKTRGQQVTLSCSPISGHRSVSWYQQTPGQGLQFLFEYFSETQRNKGNFPGRFSGRQFSNSRSEMNVSTLELGDSALYLCACGQGRNSPLHFGNGTRLTVT.

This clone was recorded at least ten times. The CDR3 DNA follows: TGTGCCAGCAGCCATGCGATACGAAACACCATATATTTT. Translated, it gives CASSHAIRNTIYF. This sequence joins TRBV3-1 (or the pseudogene TRBV3-2) and TRBJ1-3; D ambiguous. Trimming pared 3 bases from V and 5 bases from J, leaving 8 bases between. The CDR3 covers 13 residues. Germline values: CDR1 LGHDT, CDR2 YNNKEL (reference sequence).

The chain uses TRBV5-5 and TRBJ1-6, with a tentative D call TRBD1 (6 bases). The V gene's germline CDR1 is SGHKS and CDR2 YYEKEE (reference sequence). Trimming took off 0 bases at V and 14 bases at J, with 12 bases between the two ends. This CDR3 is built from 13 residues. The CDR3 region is CASSLDRVWALHF. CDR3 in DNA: TGTGCCAGCAGCTTGGACAGGGTCTGGGCCCTCCACTTT.

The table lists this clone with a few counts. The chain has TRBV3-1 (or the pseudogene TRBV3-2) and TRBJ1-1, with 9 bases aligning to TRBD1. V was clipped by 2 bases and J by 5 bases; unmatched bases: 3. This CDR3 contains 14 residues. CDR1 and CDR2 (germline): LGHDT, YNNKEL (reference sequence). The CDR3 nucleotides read TGTGCCAGCAGCCAACCCGGGACAGGGACTGAAGCTTTCTTT. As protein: CASSQPGTGTEAFF.